The clone carrying this T cell receptor (beta chain) showed up many times. Described time point: newly diagnosed GD, antithyroid drugs for less than 3 months. Extracted PBMC RNA gave rise to the TCR library. The sample originates from a study of regulatory T cells in long-lasting Graves disease. The CDR3 covers 14 residues. The V and J ends lost 5 bases and 8 bases respectively, with 16 bases between them. For TCR beta, libraries came from iRepertoire HTBI primers and Arm-PCR of CDR3 regions. MiXCR, run by TCRdb on the multiplex PCR reads, gives a single entry per CDR3 protein. Of 400,000 to 500,000 distinct CDR3 sequences listed, roughly 17% are singletons. The same sample was also studied in work on T cells in Graves' hyperthyroidism and ophthalmopathy.

The sequence came from a woman in her late teens or twenties with Graves disease. Sequenced here: peripheral blood mononuclear cells (PBMCs), sampled at new diagnosis, from a patient treated with antithyroid drugs. This sequence joins TRBV12-3 or TRBV12-4 and TRBJ2-1, with a possible D match to TRBD2 (7 bases). DNA of the CDR3: TGTGCCAGCAGTCCAGGGAGGGGGAGATATGAGCAGTTCTTC. This sequence encodes CASSPGRGRYEQFF.